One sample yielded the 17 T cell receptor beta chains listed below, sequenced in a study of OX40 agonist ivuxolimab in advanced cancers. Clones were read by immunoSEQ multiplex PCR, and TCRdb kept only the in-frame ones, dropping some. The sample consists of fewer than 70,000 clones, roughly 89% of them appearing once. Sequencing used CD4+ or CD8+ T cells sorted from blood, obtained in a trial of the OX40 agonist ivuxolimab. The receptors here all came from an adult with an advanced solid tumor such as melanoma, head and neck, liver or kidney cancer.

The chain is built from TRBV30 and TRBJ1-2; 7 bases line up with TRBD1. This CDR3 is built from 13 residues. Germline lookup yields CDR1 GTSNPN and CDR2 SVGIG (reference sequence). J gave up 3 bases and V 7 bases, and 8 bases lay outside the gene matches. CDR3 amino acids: CAFLGQVDYGYTF. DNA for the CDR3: TGTGCCTTTCTCGGACAGGTTGACTATGGCTACACCTTC.

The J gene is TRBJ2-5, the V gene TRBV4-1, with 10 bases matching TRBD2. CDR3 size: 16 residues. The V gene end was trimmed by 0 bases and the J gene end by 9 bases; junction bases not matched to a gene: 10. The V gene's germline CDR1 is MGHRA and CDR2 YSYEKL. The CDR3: CASSQDAAGGPRSQYF. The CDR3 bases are TGCGCCAGCAGCCAAGATGCAGCGGGGGGGCCCCGGTCCCAGTACTTC.

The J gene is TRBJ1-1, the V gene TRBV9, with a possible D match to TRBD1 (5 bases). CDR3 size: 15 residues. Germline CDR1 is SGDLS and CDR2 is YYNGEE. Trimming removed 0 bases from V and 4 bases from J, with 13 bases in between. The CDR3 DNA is TGTGCCAGCAGCGTAGTTGGGGGTCTCGGCACTGAAGCTTTCTTT. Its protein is CASSVVGGLGTEAFF.

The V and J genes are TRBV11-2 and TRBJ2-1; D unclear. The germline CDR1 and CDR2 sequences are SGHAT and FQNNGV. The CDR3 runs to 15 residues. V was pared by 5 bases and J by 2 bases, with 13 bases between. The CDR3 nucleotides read TGTGCCAGCAGCACGGACCTCCCCGCCTACAATGAGCAGTTCTTC. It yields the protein CASSTDLPAYNEQFF.

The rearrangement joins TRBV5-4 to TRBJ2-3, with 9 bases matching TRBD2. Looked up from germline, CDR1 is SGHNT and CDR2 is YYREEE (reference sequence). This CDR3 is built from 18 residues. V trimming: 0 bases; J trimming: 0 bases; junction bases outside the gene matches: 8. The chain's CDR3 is CASSLGAAGGTSTDTQYF. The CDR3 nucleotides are TGTGCCAGCAGCTTGGGGGCAGCGGGGGGTACTAGCACAGATACGCAGTATTTT.

The CDR3 loop reads CASSYRVNTEAFF. The CDR3 DNA sequence: TGTGCCAGCAGTTACCGGGTGAACACTGAAGCTTTCTTT. V and J are TRBV6-5 and TRBJ1-1; D is ambiguous. The V and J ends lost 2 bases and 0 bases respectively, with 4 bases between them. Germline V gives CDR1 MNHEY, CDR2 SVGAGI. The CDR3 runs to 13 residues.

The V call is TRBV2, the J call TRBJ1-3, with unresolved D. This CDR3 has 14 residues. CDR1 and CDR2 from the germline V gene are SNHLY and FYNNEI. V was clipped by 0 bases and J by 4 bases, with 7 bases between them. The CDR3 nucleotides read TGTGCCAGCAGTGAAGCGACGGGAGGAAACACCATATATTTT. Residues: CASSEATGGNTIYF.

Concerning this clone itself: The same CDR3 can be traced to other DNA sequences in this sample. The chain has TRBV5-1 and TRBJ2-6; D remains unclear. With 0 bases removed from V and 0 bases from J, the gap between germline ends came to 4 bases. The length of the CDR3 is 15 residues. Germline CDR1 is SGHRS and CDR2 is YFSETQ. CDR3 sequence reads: CASSLGGSGANVLTF. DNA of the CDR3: TGCGCCAGCAGCTTGGGGGGCTCTGGGGCCAACGTCCTGACTTTC.

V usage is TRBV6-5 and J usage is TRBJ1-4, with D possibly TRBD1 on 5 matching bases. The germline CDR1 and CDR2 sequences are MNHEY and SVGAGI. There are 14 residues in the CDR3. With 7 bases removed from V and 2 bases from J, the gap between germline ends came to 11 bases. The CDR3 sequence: CASTLGDTNEKLFF. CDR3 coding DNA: TGTGCCAGCACCCTAGGGGATACTAATGAAAAACTGTTTTTT.

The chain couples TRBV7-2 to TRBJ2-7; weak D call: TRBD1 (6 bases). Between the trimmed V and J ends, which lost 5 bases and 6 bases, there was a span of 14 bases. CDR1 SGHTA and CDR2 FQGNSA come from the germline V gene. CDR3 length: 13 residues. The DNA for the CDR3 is TGTGCCAGCAGCCCGGACAGCGGACGCGAGCAGTACTTC. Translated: CASSPDSGREQYF.

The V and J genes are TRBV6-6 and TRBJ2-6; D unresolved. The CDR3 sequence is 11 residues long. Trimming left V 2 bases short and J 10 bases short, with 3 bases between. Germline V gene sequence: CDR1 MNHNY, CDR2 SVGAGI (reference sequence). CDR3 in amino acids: CASSYGNVLTF. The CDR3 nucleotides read TGTGCCAGCAGTTACGGGAACGTCCTGACTTTC.

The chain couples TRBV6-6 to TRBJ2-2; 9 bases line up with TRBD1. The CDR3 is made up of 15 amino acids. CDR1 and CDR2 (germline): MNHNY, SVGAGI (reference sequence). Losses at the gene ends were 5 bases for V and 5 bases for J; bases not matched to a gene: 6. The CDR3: CASSPGDRVTGELFF. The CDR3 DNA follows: TGTGCCAGCAGTCCGGGGGACAGGGTAACCGGGGAGCTGTTTTTT.

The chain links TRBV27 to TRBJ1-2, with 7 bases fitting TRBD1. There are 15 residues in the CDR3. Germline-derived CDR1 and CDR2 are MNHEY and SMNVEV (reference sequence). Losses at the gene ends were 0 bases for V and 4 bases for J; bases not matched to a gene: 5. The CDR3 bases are TGTGCCAGCAGTTTATCATTAGGGGGCGCCTATGGCTACACCTTC. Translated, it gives CASSLSLGGAYGYTF.

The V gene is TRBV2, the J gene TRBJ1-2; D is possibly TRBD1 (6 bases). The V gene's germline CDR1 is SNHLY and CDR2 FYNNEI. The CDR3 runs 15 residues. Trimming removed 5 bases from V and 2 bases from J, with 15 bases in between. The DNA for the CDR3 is TGTGCCAGCAGTCCACAGGGCATGGGGAACTATGGCTACACCTTC. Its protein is CASSPQGMGNYGYTF.

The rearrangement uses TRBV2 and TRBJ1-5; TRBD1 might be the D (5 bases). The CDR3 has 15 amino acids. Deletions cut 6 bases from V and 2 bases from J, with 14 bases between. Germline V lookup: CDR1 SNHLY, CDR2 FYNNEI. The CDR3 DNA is TGTGCCAGCAGGGGGCAGGGCGGTGGCAATCAGCCCCAGCATTTT. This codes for CASRGQGGGNQPQHF.

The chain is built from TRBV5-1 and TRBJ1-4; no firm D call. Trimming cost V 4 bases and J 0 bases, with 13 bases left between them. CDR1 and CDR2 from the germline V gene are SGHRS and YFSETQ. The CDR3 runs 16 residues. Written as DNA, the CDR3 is TGCGCCAGCAGCCCCTCCTTAGTTGCAACTAATGAAAAACTGTTTTTT. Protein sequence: CASSPSLVATNEKLFF.

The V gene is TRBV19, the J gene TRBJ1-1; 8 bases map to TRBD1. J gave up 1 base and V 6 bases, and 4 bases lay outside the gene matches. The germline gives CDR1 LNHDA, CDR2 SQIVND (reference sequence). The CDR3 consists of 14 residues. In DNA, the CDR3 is TGTGCCAGTAGCATGGACAGGGCGAACACTGAAGCTTTCTTT. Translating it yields CASSMDRANTEAFF.